Shown below are 2 T cell receptor beta chains from a single sample sequenced in a study of cytomegalovirus exposure and HLA in healthy donors. Measured with immunoSEQ multiplex PCR; TCRdb has only the in-frame clones, and not every one. This table holds about 68,000 clones, about 90% found once. Sequencing used PBMCs. The receptor source for this set is a man aged 18 to 30 in good health and CMV-seronegative.

This chain joins TRBV7-2 and TRBJ2-1; D is perhaps TRBD2 (5 bases). V was cut by 5 bases and J by 6 bases, with 26 bases left in between. Germline V CDR1 and CDR2: SGHTA, FQGNSA. The CDR3 loop spans 18 amino acids. This CDR3 is CASSPPNLRYSRGNEQFF. The CDR3, as DNA: TGTGCCAGCAGCCCCCCCAACCTGAGATACTCCCGGGGCAATGAGCAGTTCTTC.

The chain recombines TRBV5-1 with TRBJ2-7; TRBD1 matches 7 bases. CDR1 and CDR2 (germline): SGHRS, YFSETQ. The CDR3 contains 15 residues. After removal of 4 bases from V and 0 bases from J, the junction contained 7 bases not matched to a gene. In DNA, the CDR3 is TGCGCCAGCAGCCTCGGTGGGACAGACTCCTACGAGCAGTACTTC. Translation: CASSLGGTDSYEQYF.